This passage covers 21 T cell receptor beta chains from one sample sequenced in a study of shared clonotypes between healthy human individuals. Clones were read by immunoSEQ multiplex PCR, and TCRdb kept only the in-frame ones, dropping some. The table includes 2 million to 2.5 million clones, under 97% detected once. Sequences were obtained from naive CD4+ T cells sorted from blood. The subset: CD45RA+ positively selected. The receptor source for this set is a man aged 18-30 years in good health.

The rearrangement uses TRBV10-3 and TRBJ2-2; TRBD2 might be the D (5 bases). The CDR3 covers 15 residues. The V gene lost 0 bases and the J gene lost 1 base, with 6 bases spanning the gap. Germline V gives CDR1 ENHRY, CDR2 SYGVKD. The CDR3: CAISESDLNTGELFF. CDR3 sequence (DNA): TGTGCCATCAGTGAGTCGGACTTGAACACCGGGGAGCTGTTTTTT.

The chain carries TRBV2 and TRBJ1-4, with TRBD1 as a possible D gene (6 bases). The CDR3 contains 13 residues. V was shortened by 7 bases and J by 7 bases, with 13 bases between the two germline ends. Germline loops: CDR1 SNHLY, CDR2 FYNNEI. The CDR3 nucleotides read TGTGCCAGCACCCTGGGACACAGTGAAAAACTGTTTTTT. The encoded protein is CASTLGHSEKLFF. The complete variable domain, with remaining parts taken from reference TRBV2 and TRBJ1-4, reads EPEVTQTPSHQVTQMGQEVILRCVPISNHLYFYWYRQILGQKVEFLVSFYNNEISEKSEIFDDQFSVERPDGSNFTLKIRSTKLEDSAMYFCASTLGHSEKLFFGSGTQLSVL.

The rearrangement links TRBV30 to TRBJ1-1; the D gene is possibly TRBD1 (6 bases). The V gene lost 0 bases and the J gene lost 4 bases, with 12 bases spanning the gap. The CDR3 spans 14 residues. CDR1 and CDR2 (germline): GTSNPN, SVGIG (reference sequence). Here the CDR3 DNA reads TGTGCCTGGAGTGTATGGGGGGGCCGCACTGAAGCTTTCTTT. It encodes CAWSVWGGRTEAFF.

The genes are TRBV30 and TRBJ1-5; D is unresolved. V gave up 0 bases and J gave up 4 bases, with 10 bases separating them. CDR1 and CDR2 (germline): GTSNPN, SVGIG (reference sequence). The CDR3 is 14 residues long. The CDR3 DNA reads as TGTGCCTGGAGTGTAACGTCACAGAATCAGCCCCAGCATTTT. Translated: CAWSVTSQNQPQHF. Full variable domain (missing parts from reference TRBV30 and TRBJ1-5): SQTIHQWPATLVQPVGSPLSLECTVEGTSNPNLYWYRQAAGRGLQLLFYSVGIGQISSEVPQNLSASRPQDRQFILSSKKLLLSDSGFYLCAWSVTSQNQPQHFGDGTRLSIL.

V and J are TRBV6-1 and TRBJ2-7; D may be TRBD1 or TRBD2 (6 bases each). The germline V gene has CDR1 MNHNS and CDR2 SASEGT. The CDR3 totals 15 residues. The germline V and J ends were trimmed by 2 bases and 3 bases, with 14 bases remaining between them. DNA of the CDR3: TGTGCCAGCAGTGAACGGGTGGGGGGCCACTACGAGCAGTACTTC. Translation: CASSERVGGHYEQYF.

The chain employs TRBV27 and TRBJ1-2, with D unresolved. The germline gives CDR1 MNHEY, CDR2 SMNVEV (reference sequence). Trimming took 5 bases from V and 4 from J, leaving 17 bases between them. The CDR3 loop spans 15 amino acids. CDR3 coding DNA: TGTGCCAGCAGTCCTGCTGGAGGAAACTCCTATGGCTACACCTTC. It is translated as CASSPAGGNSYGYTF.

The rearrangement links TRBV18 to TRBJ1-5, with 7 bases aligning to TRBD1. This CDR3 region has 17 residues. CDR1 is KGHSH, CDR2 LQKENI, per germline. V gave up 2 bases and J gave up 0 bases; unmatched junction bases: 7. CDR3 bases: TGTGCCAGCTCACCATCGGGACAGTTTTATAGCAATCAGCCCCAGCATTTT. Translating gives CASSPSGQFYSNQPQHF. Variable domain in full (rest from reference TRBV18 and TRBJ1-5): NAGVMQNPRHLVRRRGQEARLRCSPMKGHSHVYWYRQLPEEGLKFMVYLQKENIIDESGMPKERFSAEFPKEGPSILRIQQVVRGDSAAYFCASSPSGQFYSNQPQHFGDGTRLSIL.

The chain links TRBV7-9 to TRBJ2-6, with 9 positions matching TRBD1. V dropped 1 base and J dropped 0; count of bases not matched to a gene: 4. Germline CDR1 SEHNR, CDR2 FQNEAQ (reference sequence). The CDR3 runs 18 residues. The CDR3 is CASSLVGTGISGANVLTF. CDR3 coding DNA: TGTGCCAGCAGCTTAGTAGGGACAGGGATCTCTGGGGCCAACGTCCTGACTTTC.

The chain uses TRBV28 and TRBJ1-1, with 7 positions matching TRBD1. Per germline, CDR1 MDHEN and CDR2 SYDVKM. V was clipped by 3 bases and J by 3 bases; unmatched bases: 1. The CDR3 has 13 residues. CDR3 sequence reads: CASSLTGYTEAFF. In nucleotides, the CDR3 is TGTGCCAGCAGTTTGACAGGGTACACTGAAGCTTTCTTT.

J is TRBJ2-3 and V is TRBV4-1; D unresolved. Germline V lookup: CDR1 MGHRA, CDR2 YSYEKL. The ends were cut back, 4 bases at V and 4 bases at J, with 15 bases in the middle. CDR3 length equals 15 residues. CDR3 in amino acids: CASSRSPARADTQYF. DNA for the CDR3: TGCGCCAGCAGCCGTAGTCCGGCTAGAGCAGATACGCAGTATTTT.

The chain carries TRBV6-6 and TRBJ1-5, with TRBD1 as a possible D gene (5 bases). CDR3 length: 13 residues. Trimming shortened V by 10 bases and J by 6 bases, and 16 bases separated the two germline ends. Germline CDR1 reads MNHNY; CDR2 reads SVGAGI (reference sequence). The CDR3: CATGTESTQPQHF. CDR3 nucleotide sequence: TGTGCCACCGGGACCGAATCAACTCAGCCCCAGCATTTT.

This chain joins TRBV2 and TRBJ1-5; D perhaps matches TRBD1 (6 bases). Looked up from germline, CDR1 is SNHLY and CDR2 is FYNNEI. CDR3 length equals 13 residues. The germline V and J ends were trimmed by 3 bases and 6 bases, with 9 bases remaining between them. The chain's CDR3 is CASSDEGVQPQHF. CDR3 nucleotides: TGTGCCAGCAGTGATGAGGGGGTTCAGCCCCAGCATTTT.

The chain is built from TRBV7-2 and TRBJ2-3; 10 bases are a match to TRBD2. V lost 1 base, J lost 6 bases, and 10 bases stayed unmatched. The germline gives CDR1 SGHTA, CDR2 FQGNSA. This CDR3 has 17 residues. The CDR3 DNA reads as TGTGCCAGCAGCTTAGGTCTCCTAGCGGGAGTCGGGGATACGCAGTATTTT. It specifies CASSLGLLAGVGDTQYF.

V and J are TRBV7-2 and TRBJ1-2, with TRBD1 matching over 9 bases. The germline V gene has CDR1 SGHTA and CDR2 FQGNSA. The ends lost 4 bases at V and 6 bases at J; junction bases unmatched: 12. This CDR3 spans 16 amino acids. The CDR3 loop is CASSSPYITGGNGYTF. Written as DNA, the CDR3 is TGTGCCAGCAGCTCCCCGTACATTACAGGGGGCAATGGCTACACCTTC.

The chain carries TRBV10-3 and TRBJ1-6; D is possibly TRBD1 (5 bases). CDR3 length: 19 residues. Trimming removed 5 bases from V and 0 bases from J, with 20 bases in between. CDR1 is ENHRY and CDR2 is SYGVKD in the germline V gene. CDR3 region: CAISPRDSGASSYNSPLHF. The DNA for the CDR3 is TGTGCCATCAGTCCCCGGGACTCCGGTGCGAGCTCCTATAATTCACCCCTCCACTTT.

The chain uses TRBV28 and TRBJ2-1; 11 positions agree with TRBD1. The CDR3 consists of 16 residues. V trimming: 4 bases; J trimming: 7 bases; junction bases outside the gene matches: 9. Germline values: CDR1 MDHEN, CDR2 SYDVKM. CDR3 protein: CASSSLGTGGKNEQFF. CDR3 DNA: TGTGCCAGCAGTTCATTAGGGACAGGGGGTAAAAATGAGCAGTTCTTC.

The chain employs TRBV6-5 and TRBJ1-2; D is undetermined. The V end lost 0 bases, the J end lost 10 bases, and 9 bases lay between the germline ends. The CDR3 sequence is 12 residues long. From germline, CDR1 is MNHEY and CDR2 SVGAGI. In DNA form, the CDR3 reads TGTGCCAGCAGTTACTCGAGCGGGCCCTACACCTTC. Its translation: CASSYSSGPYTF.

The chain employs TRBV18 and TRBJ2-7, with 7 bases identical to TRBD1. The CDR3 consists of 13 residues. CDR1 is KGHSH, CDR2 LQKENI, per germline. V shed 2 bases and J 7 bases; nucleotides not matched to a gene: 5. The DNA for the CDR3 is TGTGCCAGCTCACCAGTACGACAGGGTGAGCAGTACTTC. Translated: CASSPVRQGEQYF.

The chain is built from TRBV30 and TRBJ1-2, with D possibly matching TRBD1 (5 bases). V was cut by 0 bases and J by 6 bases, with 14 bases left in between. The CDR3 spans 14 residues. Germline loops: CDR1 GTSNPN, CDR2 SVGIG (reference sequence). This CDR3 is CAWSVRGTADGYTF. CDR3 nucleotides: TGTGCCTGGAGTGTACGGGGGACCGCGGATGGCTACACCTTC.

The J gene is TRBJ1-2, the V gene TRBV7-2; TRBD1 matches at 8 bases. Per germline, CDR1 SGHTA and CDR2 FQGNSA. The J segment lost 3 bases and the V segment lost 2 bases, leaving 8 bases of the junction unmatched. The CDR3 is 16 residues long. The CDR3 sequence: CASSLSRGRVDYGYTF. The CDR3 nucleotides read TGTGCCAGCAGCTTATCCAGGGGGCGCGTTGACTATGGCTACACCTTC.

The V and J genes are TRBV19 and TRBJ2-7; TRBD2 might be the D (5 bases). Trimming stripped 6 bases from V and 7 bases from J, with 16 bases between. This CDR3 spans 13 amino acids. Per the germline V gene, CDR1 is LNHDA and CDR2 is SQIVND (reference sequence). The CDR3 loop is CASRRAAVGEQYF. Here the CDR3 DNA reads TGTGCCAGTAGGAGGGCGGCGGTGGGGGAGCAGTACTTC.